These 23 T cell receptor beta chains came from one sample sequenced in a study of early stage breast cancer tumors. Assay: immunoSEQ multiplex PCR; the TCRdb copy retains only in-frame clones and omits some. This table has around 1,600 clones, around 73% appearing once. Input material: normal breast tissue next to the tumor. These receptors came from a person aged 45-60 years with breast cancer.

Concerning this clone: The conserved phenylalanine or tryptophan is not found at the CDR3 terminus, so this likely reflects a read error. The chain recombines TRBV29-1 with TRBJ1-2; the D gene is possibly TRBD1 (5 bases). Germline V gene sequence: CDR1 SQVTM, CDR2 ANQGSEA. V was shortened by 2 bases and J by 6 bases, with 19 bases between the two germline ends. The CDR3 loop spans 15 amino acids. The CDR3, as DNA: TGCAGCGTTGAAACGGTACAGACGGGGACGGATGGCTACACCCTC. It specifies CSVETVQTGTDGYTL.

V gene TRBV6-1 combines with J gene TRBJ2-1; D unclear. Trimming removed 6 bases from V and 3 bases from J, with 15 bases in between. The CDR3 totals 15 residues. Germline assignment: CDR1 MNHNS and CDR2 SASEGT. CDR3 sequence: CASSPGSGYYNEQFF. The CDR3 nucleotides are TGTGCCAGCAGCCCCGGAAGTGGCTACTACAATGAGCAGTTCTTC.

This chain uses TRBV29-1 with TRBJ1-2; D perhaps matches TRBD1 (5 bases). This CDR3 has 13 amino acids. Germline CDR1 SQVTM, CDR2 ANQGSEA. Trimming removed 4 bases at V and 8 bases at J, with 17 bases between. This CDR3 reads CSVVEGHGGGYTF. CDR3 DNA sequence: TGCAGCGTTGTGGAGGGGCACGGTGGCGGCTACACCTTC. The full variable domain, rest sourced from reference TRBV29-1 and TRBJ1-2, is SAVISQKPSRDICQRGTSLTIQCQVDSQVTMMFWYRQQPGQSLTLIATANQGSEATYESGFVIDKFPISRPNLTFSTLTVSNMSPEDSSIYLCSVVEGHGGGYTFGSGTRLTVV.

The chain employs TRBV5-1 and TRBJ2-3; 8 nucleotides line up with TRBD2. The CDR3 has 15 residues. V shed 0 bases and J 6 bases; nucleotides not matched to a gene: 6. From germline, CDR1 is SGHRS and CDR2 YFSETQ. This CDR3 is CASSLEGLGSDTQYF. The CDR3 region has the DNA TGCGCCAGCAGCTTGGAGGGACTAGGATCGGATACGCAGTATTTT.

The rearrangement uses TRBV2 and TRBJ1-1, with 7 positions matching TRBD1. Trimming cost V 6 bases and J 1 base; bases outside gene matches: 5. This CDR3 is 14 amino acids long. Germline V lookup: CDR1 SNHLY, CDR2 FYNNEI. The CDR3 reads CASREQGKNTEAFF. The CDR3 nucleotides read TGTGCCAGCAGAGAACAGGGGAAGAACACTGAAGCTTTCTTT.

The V and J genes are TRBV11-3 and TRBJ2-1, with a weak D call TRBD1 (8 bases). This CDR3 is 15 amino acids long. Trimming shortened V by 7 bases and J by 5 bases, and 18 bases separated the two germline ends. In germline, CDR1 is SGHNT, CDR2 YENEEA. The CDR3 sequence is CASINRGGLDNEQFF. The CDR3 DNA reads TGTGCCAGCATAAACAGGGGGGGTTTGGACAATGAGCAGTTCTTC.

This clone occurred once. The CDR3 nucleotides read TGCGCCAGCAGCGCGCCGGGTCCCTGGCAGTTCTTC. Its protein product is CASSAPGPWQFF. This chain uses TRBV4-1 with TRBJ2-1; D uncertain. Trimming left V 5 bases short and J 12 bases short, with 14 bases between. Germline CDR1 is MGHRA and CDR2 is YSYEKL. This CDR3 comprises 12 residues.

This chain connects TRBV6-1 to TRBJ2-7; 9 bases fit TRBD2. CDR3 length equals 15 residues. Germline trimming cut 4 bases from V and 1 base from J; bases unmatched to any gene: 5. The germline gives CDR1 MNHNS, CDR2 SASEGT. DNA for the CDR3: TGTGCCAGCAGTGGACGACTAGCGGAGTCCTACGAGCAGTACGTC. Amino acid sequence: CASSGRLAESYEQYV.

The chain employs TRBV4-3 and TRBJ1-1; D is unresolved. Trimming stripped 0 bases from V and 7 bases from J, with 15 bases between. The CDR3 extends over 15 amino acids. CDR1 and CDR2 (germline): LGHNA, YSLEER. This chain's CDR3 is CASSQDLGFLREAFF. The CDR3 nucleotides are TGCGCCAGCAGCCAAGATTTAGGTTTTCTTCGTGAAGCTTTCTTT.

This clone was detected once. The J gene is TRBJ1-4, the V gene TRBV18; a possible D gene is TRBD1 (5 bases). In germline, CDR1 is KGHSH, CDR2 LQKENI. V gave up 2 bases and J gave up 4 bases, with 11 bases separating them. The CDR3 is 15 residues long. DNA of the CDR3: TGTGCCAGCTCACCAACCCAGGGTAATAATGAAAAACTGTTTTTT. Its translation is CASSPTQGNNEKLFF.

This clone was seen just once. The rearrangement links TRBV11-2 to TRBJ2-2; 9 bases align to TRBD1. The CDR3 sequence is 17 residues long. With 0 bases clipped from V and 2 bases from J, the junction kept 4 bases outside the gene matches. Per germline, CDR1 SGHAT and CDR2 FQNNGV. Here the CDR3 DNA reads TGTGCCAGCAGCTTAGATTCGGACAGGGGTAACACCGGGGAGCTGTTTTTT. Translating gives CASSLDSDRGNTGELFF.

The J gene is TRBJ1-2, the V gene TRBV4-1, with 8 nucleotides matching TRBD1. Trimming removed 3 bases from V and 7 bases from J; junction bases left unmatched: 16. The CDR3 runs 17 residues. CDR1 is MGHRA, CDR2 YSYEKL, per germline. The CDR3 bases are TGCGCCAGCAGCCATAATTCGAGACAGGGGATGGTTCTTGGCTACACCTTC. Its protein product is CASSHNSRQGMVLGYTF.

The rearrangement uses TRBV5-1 and TRBJ2-1; 8 bases are a match to TRBD1. The germline V gene has CDR1 SGHRS and CDR2 YFSETQ. CDR3 size: 15 residues. V dropped 4 bases and J dropped 5; count of bases not matched to a gene: 8. The CDR3 spells CASSGSGTGHNEQFF. The CDR3 DNA reads TGCGCCAGCAGCGGATCCGGGACAGGCCACAATGAGCAGTTCTTC.

The rearrangement uses TRBV4-3 and TRBJ1-2; TRBD1 aligns across 7 bases. The CDR3 consists of 16 residues. Germline-derived CDR1 and CDR2 are LGHNA and YSLEER. The V segment lost 0 bases and the J segment 4 bases; nucleotides outside the gene matches: 8. DNA of the CDR3: TGCGCCAGCAGCCAAGATCCCCCAGGGGGGTCCTATGGCTACACCTTC. Its translation is CASSQDPPGGSYGYTF.

The V call is TRBV5-8, the J call TRBJ1-5; D may be TRBD1 (6 bases). The CDR3 is 15 amino acids. The V gene's germline CDR1 is SGHTS and CDR2 YDEGEE. Trimming left V 3 bases short and J 0 bases short, with 10 bases between. CDR3 sequence reads: CASSWGHFSNQPQHF. CDR3 coding DNA: TGTGCCAGCAGCTGGGGACACTTTAGCAATCAGCCCCAGCATTTT.

The V gene is TRBV13, the J gene TRBJ2-1; TRBD2 aligns across 11 bases. CDR1 is PRHDT and CDR2 is FYEKMQ in the germline V gene (reference sequence). CDR3 length: 17 amino acids. V shed 4 bases and J 3 bases; nucleotides not matched to a gene: 8. The CDR3 region is CASSSGTSGRIYNEQFF. The CDR3 DNA reads as TGTGCCAGCAGCTCCGGGACTAGCGGTAGGATCTACAATGAGCAGTTCTTC.

This clone was seen more than once but under ten times. This chain links TRBV7-8 with TRBJ2-7; D is uncertain. The CDR3 runs to 15 residues. The germline V and J ends were trimmed by 1 base and 2 bases, with 12 bases remaining between them. The germline V gene has CDR1 SGHVS and CDR2 FQNEAQ. CDR3 region: CASSLVRELTYEQYF. DNA of the CDR3: TGTGCCAGCAGCTTAGTCCGAGAGCTCACCTACGAGCAGTACTTC. The complete variable domain, with remaining parts taken from reference TRBV7-8 and TRBJ2-7, reads GAGVSQSPRYKVAKRGQDVALRCDPISGHVSLFWYQQALGQGPEFLTYFQNEAQLDKSGLPSDRFFAERPEGSVSTLKIQRTQQEDSAVYLCASSLVRELTYEQYFGPGTRLTVT.

This clone was seen a handful of times. The rearrangement joins TRBV27 to TRBJ1-2, with D possibly matching TRBD1 (5 bases). The CDR3 runs to 14 residues. Trimming left V 5 bases short and J 8 bases short, with 18 bases between. Germline CDR1 is MNHEY and CDR2 is SMNVEV (reference sequence). DNA of the CDR3: TGTGCCAGCAGTGGCAGGTCGGGGCGCGAGGGCTACACCTTC. Protein product: CASSGRSGREGYTF.

The chain links TRBV4-3 to TRBJ2-3; TRBD2 matches 7 bases. The CDR3 has 15 residues. After removal of 2 bases from V and 5 bases from J, the junction contained 7 bases not matched to a gene. The germline gives CDR1 LGHNA, CDR2 YSLEER. In DNA form, the CDR3 reads TGCGCCAGCAGCCAAATCGGGGGGACCGTAGATACGCAGTATTTT. Its translation: CASSQIGGTVDTQYF.

This chain connects TRBV2 to TRBJ2-7; tentative D call: TRBD2 (6 bases). This CDR3 has 13 residues. The V and J ends lost 7 bases and 2 bases respectively, with 12 bases between them. In germline, CDR1 is SNHLY, CDR2 FYNNEI. This CDR3 is CASMQEGPYEQYF. In nucleotides, the CDR3 is TGTGCCAGCATGCAGGAGGGTCCCTACGAGCAGTACTTC.

This clone was found once. The rearrangement uses TRBV11-2 and TRBJ2-3, with D perhaps TRBD1 (5 bases). Deletions cut 0 bases from V and 3 bases from J, with 7 bases between. The CDR3 sequence is 14 residues long. The germline gives CDR1 SGHAT, CDR2 FQNNGV. CDR3 sequence: CASSLDRATDTQYF. Here the CDR3 DNA reads TGTGCCAGCAGCTTAGACAGGGCGACAGATACGCAGTATTTT.

J is TRBJ2-5 and V is TRBV6-5; D possibly corresponds to TRBD1 (5 bases). The CDR3 extends over 14 amino acids. Germline-derived CDR1 and CDR2 are MNHEY and SVGAGI. Deletions cut 2 bases from V and 0 bases from J, with 7 bases between. In DNA form, the CDR3 reads TGTGCCAGCAGTTACGGGGCAAACCAAGAGACCCAGTACTTC. Amino acid sequence: CASSYGANQETQYF.

This sequence joins TRBV6-1 and TRBJ1-1; D is unclear. There are 14 residues in the CDR3. Germline V gene data show CDR1 as MNHNS and CDR2 as SASEGT. With 4 bases removed from V and 1 base from J, the gap between germline ends came to 10 bases. The CDR3 is CASSVYGPNTEAFF. The CDR3 DNA is TGTGCCAGCAGTGTTTACGGACCGAACACTGAAGCTTTCTTT.